What follows describes a single T cell receptor beta chain. The target antigen is unknown. Assay used: immunoSEQ multiplex PCR; TCRdb lists only in-frame clones, some missing. The data show 100,000 or so clones, roughly 91% seen once. This sample is drawn from a study of T cell responses to AZD1222 COVID-19 vaccine. Study results and limitations: With two AZD1222 doses given, Spike-specific TCR breadth and depth both rose. In a largely white British group with more females than males, clonal diversity was possibly underestimated.

Germline V gives CDR1 SNHLY, CDR2 FYNNEI. Between the trimmed V and J ends, which lost 7 bases and 6 bases, there was a span of 18 bases. The CDR3 is made up of 14 amino acids. The source is an adult in good health. Here the sequenced sample was peripheral blood, taken on day 0 of AZD1222 vaccination. The genes are TRBV2 and TRBJ1-1; D perhaps matches TRBD1 (5 bases). The DNA for the CDR3 is TGTGCCAGCATCCGACCGCAGGGCTCCGCTGAAGCTTTCTTT. This gives the protein CASIRPQGSAEAFF.